This is a list of T cell receptor beta chains from one sample in a study of OX40 agonist ivuxolimab in advanced cancers. Here immunoSEQ multiplex PCR was the method, and the copy in TCRdb shows in-frame clones only, minus some. The data show about 77,000 clones, 85% to 90% seen once. Sequenced material: CD4+ or CD8+ T cells sorted from blood, taken in a trial of the OX40 agonist ivuxolimab. The receptors were gathered from an adult with an advanced solid tumor such as melanoma, head and neck, liver or kidney cancer. Both conserved end residues are part of each CDR3. The D gene is left open where the match is weak. Where a row states a size, it is once, few, many or the class of an expanded clone; other rows omit it.

d_gene | j_gene | abundance | len | v_gene | CDR3nt | CDR3aa
. | TRBJ2-2 | few | 19 | TRBV7-2 | TGTGCCAGCAGCTTACCCAATATAGCAGGGCCGGACAAAACCGGGGAGCTGTTTTTT | CASSLPNIAGPDKTGELFF
. | TRBJ1-2 | . | 14 | TRBV28 | TGTGCCAGCATTCCCTCGGGGTCAGGGTATGGCTACACCTTC | CASIPSGSGYGYTF
TRBD2 | TRBJ2-1 | . | 18 | TRBV5-6 | TGTGCCAGCAGCTTGGGCCTAGCGGGGGGGCCAAGAGGCGATGAGCAGTTCTTC | CASSLGLAGGPRGDEQFF
TRBD1 | TRBJ1-6 | . | 16 | TRBV7-2 | TGTGCCAGCAGCTTAGCGGCAGGGGGCATCGGATCACCCCTCCACTTT | CASSLAAGGIGSPLHF
. | TRBJ2-2 | . | 14 | TRBV9 | TGTGCCAGCAGCTTGAGGGGGAACACCGGGGAGCTGTTTTTT | CASSLRGNTGELFF
TRBD1 | TRBJ2-2 | . | 16 | TRBV7-9 | TGTGCCAGCAGCCCATCCGGGACAGCTAACACCGGGGAGCTGTTTTTT | CASSPSGTANTGELFF
TRBD1 | TRBJ1-2 | . | 14 | TRBV27 | TGTGCCAGTAGGGGGACAGGACTAATCTATGGCTACACCTTC | CASRGTGLIYGYTF
. | TRBJ1-1 | . | 15 | TRBV18 | TGTGCCAGCTCACCAGTGCTAACAAAAAACACTGAAGCTTTCTTT | CASSPVLTKNTEAFF
. | TRBJ1-5 | . | 17 | TRBV6-1 | TGTGCCAGCAGTGAAGCGCTTCCCCGCCATAGCAATCAGCCCCAGCATTTT | CASSEALPRHSNQPQHF
TRBD1 | TRBJ2-2 | . | 16 | TRBV14 | TGTGCCAGCAGACCGGGACAGGGTTGGTTCACCGGGGAGCTGTTTTTT | CASRPGQGWFTGELFF
. | TRBJ1-4 | . | 15 | TRBV2 | TGTGCCAGCAGTGCCCGGGACGCTGGACTTGAAAAACTGTTTTTT | CASSARDAGLEKLFF
TRBD2 | TRBJ2-7 | . | 15 | TRBV7-2 | TGTGCCAGCAGCTTACCCGGGACTAGTAACCACGAGCAGTACTTC | CASSLPGTSNHEQYF
. | TRBJ1-6 | . | 14 | TRBV9 | TGTGCCAGCAGCGTAGGGGGGAATGATTCACCCCTCCACTTT | CASSVGGNDSPLHF
. | TRBJ2-7 | . | 15 | TRBV6-1 | TGTGCCAGCGAGATCGAGCCGGGGAGGATCCACGAGCAGTACTTC | CASEIEPGRIHEQYF
. | TRBJ2-5 | . | 17 | TRBV5-8 | TGTGCCAGCAGCTGGGCTCGGGACACTTTCCTCCAAGAGACCCAGTACTTC | CASSWARDTFLQETQYF
. | TRBJ1-1 | . | 14 | TRBV2 | TGTGCCAGCAGTACCAACAGGGCGGGCACTGAAGCTTTCTTT | CASSTNRAGTEAFF
TRBD1 | TRBJ1-2 | . | 15 | TRBV18 | TGTGCCAGCTCACCAGGGGAAGGGGGCGCGGGCGGCTACACCTTC | CASSPGEGGAGGYTF
. | TRBJ2-7 | . | 15 | TRBV6-5 | TGTGCCAGCAGTTACTCCGGCGGGGATCGATACGAGCAGTACTTC | CASSYSGGDRYEQYF